This T cell receptor beta chain was observed in a study of CD8+CD57+ T cells in acquired aplastic anemia. Germline V gene data show CDR1 as LGHNA and CDR2 as YNFKEQ. The CDR3 has 12 amino acids, counting both end residues. The template used for profiling TCR beta VDJ and CDR3 was genomic DNA. MiXCR was run by TCRdb on the reads, yielding one entry per CDR3 protein. The table shows more than 150,000 distinct CDR3 sequences, with 46% occurring only once. A remark on this clonotype: A much larger clone differs by one base, so this may be a read error. Without the conserved terminal phenylalanine or tryptophan, this CDR3 likely stems from a read error. The DNA is omitted, as the CDR3 cannot be located on it reliably, and the CDR3 follows TCRdb's listing.

The clonotype comes from a human donor in good health. V usage is TRBV4-2 and J usage is TRBJ2-7; the DNA was not compared with TRBD1, the D call given in the table. Sequenced input: sorted CD4+, CD8+, or CD8+CD57+ T cells (not recorded which) from PBMCs. The CDR3 region is CASSLNRDHFHS.